This T cell receptor (beta chain) was sequenced in a study of CXCR3-negative and CXCR3-positive naive CD8 T cells. This CDR3 comprises 17 residues. Germline V gene data show CDR1 as SGHTA and CDR2 as FQGNSA. Carrying UMI labels, the TRB cDNA libraries were prepared through 5' RACE. TCRdb re-called the 5' RACE reads; every CDR3 protein appears as one record, without DNA. This sample contains about 150,000 distinct CDR3 sequences. To note about this clonotype: Its specificity is not known.

Study observations and caveats: Compared with CXCR3-negative naive cells, CXCR3-positive naive cells showed more hydrophobic TRB CDR3s.

This chain links TRBV7-2 with TRBJ2-2; TCRdb's D call of TRBD2 is untestable without DNA. The sample consisted of naive CXCR3+ CD8+ T cells from blood. Subset meaning: CD45RO-CCR7+CD27+CD95- naive CD8+ T cells expressing CXCR3 (TNR3+). This TCR was sampled from a human donor in good health. Some clones in this sample may be carry-over from other donors' samples. CDR3 amino acids: CASSSIAGSEDTGELFF. Full variable domain (rest looked up from reference TRBV7-2 and TRBJ2-2): GAGVSQSPSNKVTEKGKDVELRCDPISGHTALYWYRQSLGQGLEFLIYFQGNSAPDKSGLPSDRFSAERTGGSVSTLTIQRTQQEDSAVYLCASSSIAGSEDTGELFFGEGSRLTVL.